The source of this TCR beta chain is a study of Ad26.COV2.S vaccination and SARS-CoV-2 variants. At the level of the study: Donor joined the COV1001 Ad26.COV2.S trial arm. Findings and limits, study-wide: A substantial breadth of spike-specific CD8+ and CD4+ T cell responses after vaccination has been reported.

Stated treatment: around 19 received Ad26.COV2.S at low or high dose, single or two shots; 5 received placebo; per-sample allocation not given. Sampling happened 63 days after the first vaccine or placebo injection. Whoever gave the sample was an adult aged 18-55 years in Boston. Built on an Ad26 vector, the vaccine expressed Wuhan-strain SARS-CoV-2 spike. Using immunoSEQ multiplex PCR, the repertoire was profiled, and TCRdb retains in-frame clones only, with some absent. Seen here are about 350,000 clones, 75% to 90% observed once, and the top ten hold around 10%. Points on this clone: Its antigen is undetermined.

The sequencing used peripheral blood, collected in a trial of Ad26.COV2.S vaccine versus placebo. This receptor was taken from a person between 18 and 59 years old who received the Ad26.COV2.S COVID-19 vaccine or a placebo.

In DNA, the CDR3 is TGTGCCAGCAGGGCGGACAGGGGCCTATACAATGAGCAGTTCTTC. Its protein is CASRADRGLYNEQFF. The chain recombines TRBV2 with TRBJ2-1, with TRBD1 matching 9 bases. The CDR3 sequence is 15 residues long. Germline CDR1 reads SNHLY; CDR2 reads FYNNEI. Unmatched junction bases numbered 7, after V lost 6 bases and J lost 4 bases.